This TCR beta chain was profiled in a study of shared clonotypes between healthy human individuals. Comment on this clone: The antigen is undetermined.

None of the donors, who were healthy HIV-negative adults, had recently had acute infections or vaccinations. Points from the study as a whole: A generally larger estimated richness was seen in naive subsets than in memory subsets.

This CDR3 has 14 amino acids. The V gene's germline CDR1 is MNHNS and CDR2 SASEGT. Trimming left V 7 bases short and J 2 bases short, with 14 bases between. Profiled with immunoSEQ multiplex PCR; TCRdb holds only in-frame clones, not every one. Among 2 million to 2.5 million clones, 90% to 96% were seen once, and the ten largest hold over 0.1%. V usage is TRBV6-1 and J usage is TRBJ1-2; D possibly corresponds to TRBD1 (5 bases). The TCR was taken from a young man in good health. The sample was naive CD4+ T cells sorted from blood. Subset meaning: CD45RA+ positively selected. In DNA, the CDR3 is TGTGCCAGCACTCTACCCGGGACCAACTATGGCTACACCTTC. This encodes CASTLPGTNYGYTF.